Sequencing of this T cell receptor beta chain was carried out in a study of Ad26.COV2.S vaccination and SARS-CoV-2 variants. Study-level information: Enrolled in COV1001, the donor was in the Ad26.COV2.S trial arm, which received the vaccine. Intramuscular Ad26.COV2.S doses were given once or twice, 56 days apart.

A remark on this clone: Antigen specificity is unknown.

The CDR3 is made up of 14 amino acids. Per the germline V gene, CDR1 is SGHRS and CDR2 is YFSETQ. Trimming stripped 3 bases from V and 1 base from J, with 10 bases between. Treatment specified: over 15 received Ad26.COV2.S at low or high dose, single or two shots; several received placebo; per-sample allocation not given. Samples analyzed were those drawn on day 63 after the first vaccine or placebo injection. General observations from the study: Vaccinated individuals (as opposed to placebo recipients) had higher spike-specific TCR breadth.

Libraries were prepared by immunoSEQ multiplex PCR; TCRdb keeps only in-frame clonotypes and omits some of them. The sample records 350,000 to 500,000 clones, 90% being singletons. The material sequenced was peripheral blood, taken in a trial of Ad26.COV2.S vaccine versus placebo. This rearrangement joins TRBV5-1 to TRBJ1-1; D is uncertain. The clonotype originates from a person between 18 and 65 years old who received the Ad26.COV2.S COVID-19 vaccine or a placebo. The CDR3, as DNA: TGCGCCAGCAGCTCAATTAGGGAGAACACTGAAGCTTTCTTT. Translating gives CASSSIRENTEAFF.